The T cell receptor beta chain under discussion was sequenced for a study of blood T cell repertoires in COVID-19 (dated by TCRdb to the early 2020s). About the full investigation: The collaborator samples originated in the United States, Italy and Spain and spanned the acute and convalescent phases of COVID-19. Samples came from the ongoing ImmuneRACE study (first 160 participants) plus 1,254 subjects from 6 global collaborators. The repertoires were released in a freely available public database meant as a resource for research on the immune response to SARS-CoV-2. The prospective study material was composed of cDNA or gDNA derived from T cells, B-cell-depleted T cells, or PBMCs. Where available, HLA class I and class II types were taken from metadata supplied by the sample provider and were not determined by assay-based typing. The dataset comprised deeply sampled blood TCRbeta repertoires from subjects exposed to, actively infected with, or recovered from COVID-19. Nearly every sample came with metadata listing a de-identified subject ID, COVID-19 status, age in years and sex. The paper's findings and limits, for the study overall: Clinical and demographic metadata were provided uncurated, with the amount varying by source and participant.

The V end loses 3 bases and the J end loses 4 bases, and a stretch of 12 bases separates them. The CDR3 has 13 amino acids, counting the end cysteine and phenylalanine. The kept DNA is CDR3 alone, 39 bases in frame from the first base. The germline V gene (reference sequence) supplies CDR1 DFQATT and CDR2 SNEGSKA. One collaborating source in Seattle enrolled patients during active infection and followed them longitudinally through the course of disease. Collaborating institutions collected whole blood in K2EDTA tubes following their own protocols. For TCRbeta analysis, collaborators shipped samples as frozen whole blood, isolated PBMCs, or DNA extracted from either of those sample types. TCRbeta CDR3 regions were amplified from genomic DNA using the immunoSEQ Assay, a bias-controlled multiplex PCR. In the authors' own workflow: Nucleated cell counts per sample were estimated from amplification of reference gene primers within the assay. Sequence reads were collapsed and filtered to measure the absolute abundance of every unique TCRbeta CDR3 rearrangement. For each sample, productive Simpson clonality was calculated as the square root of Simpson's diversity index over productive rearrangements. TCRdb provides this immuneACCESS table in a form limited to in-frame rearrangements. Some clones are lacking; in checked studies, under half of them reflect an unresolved V gene, and why the rest are absent is not known. From that table come the V and J calls and clone size; the DNA was used to work out D and trimming. The sample includes about 230,000 clones, with around 84% observed a single time. Of the sample, more than 9% falls within the top ten clones.

Of note for this clone: Its antigen remains undetermined. Base quality data are lacking; no much larger clone is found one base away.

The chain is made from TRBV20-1 and TRBJ1-2, with TRBD1 tentatively as D gene (5 bases match). What was sequenced was peripheral blood. The receptor's source is a man aged 45-65 years with COVID-19, enrolled during active disease. The bases read TGCAGTGCTAGTCAGGGATCGGGCTATGGCTACACCTTC. This encodes CSASQGSGYGYTF.